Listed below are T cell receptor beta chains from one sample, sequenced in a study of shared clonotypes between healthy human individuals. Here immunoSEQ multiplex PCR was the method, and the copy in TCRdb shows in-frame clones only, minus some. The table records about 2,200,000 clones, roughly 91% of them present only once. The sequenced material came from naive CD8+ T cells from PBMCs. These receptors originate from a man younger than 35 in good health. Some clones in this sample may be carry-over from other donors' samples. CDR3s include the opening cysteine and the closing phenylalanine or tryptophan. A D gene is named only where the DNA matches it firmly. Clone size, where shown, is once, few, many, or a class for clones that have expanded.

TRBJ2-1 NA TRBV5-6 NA TGTGCCAGCAGCTCACTGGACGACTACAATGAGCAGTTCTTC CASSSLDDYNEQFF
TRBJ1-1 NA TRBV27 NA TGTGCCAGCAGTTGGGGGGGGTTGGACACTGAAGCTTTCTTT CASSWGGLDTEAFF
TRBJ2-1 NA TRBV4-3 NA TGCGCCAGCAGCCAAATGAGGGCCGAGGGGGTATACAATGAGCAGTTCTTC CASSQMRAEGVYNEQFF
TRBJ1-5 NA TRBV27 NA TGTGCCAGCAGCCGGGCGTTTGGGGGCAATCAGCCCCAGCATTTT CASSRAFGGNQPQHF
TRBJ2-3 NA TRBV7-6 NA TGTGCCAGCAGCTTAAGAGTCGGGGAGATCGCAGATACGCAGTATTTT CASSLRVGEIADTQYF
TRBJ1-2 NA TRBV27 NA TGTGCCAGCAGTCCCCGCGACAGGATTCATGGCTACACCTTC CASSPRDRIHGYTF
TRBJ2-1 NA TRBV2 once TGTGCCAGCAGGGGGCGGAGCTCCTACAATGAGCAGTTCTTC CASRGRSSYNEQFF
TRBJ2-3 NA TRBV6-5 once TGTGCCAGCAGTTACGCGAGCACAGATACGCAGTATTTT CASSYASTDTQYF
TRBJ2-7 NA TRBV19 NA TGTGCCAGTTCGGTTGACGGACGACCCTACGAGCAGTACTTC CASSVDGRPYEQYF
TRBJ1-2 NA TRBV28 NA TGTGCCAGCAGTTCGCTTTTGATTATCTCGGGCTATGGCTACACCTTC CASSSLLIISGYGYTF
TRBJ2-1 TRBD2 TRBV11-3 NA TGTGCCAGCAGCTTCGGGACTAGCGGGAGCAATGAGCAGTTCTTC CASSFGTSGSNEQFF
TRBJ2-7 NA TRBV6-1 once TGTGCCAGCAGTGAACGGGGAACAAGATACGAGCAGTACTTC CASSERGTRYEQYF
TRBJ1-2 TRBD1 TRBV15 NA TGTGCCACCAGCACCATGGACAGGGTGGAGGGCTACACCTTC CATSTMDRVEGYTF
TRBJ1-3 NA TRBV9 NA TGTGCCAGCAGCGAAGGACGGTCCTCTGGAAACACCATATATTTT CASSEGRSSGNTIYF
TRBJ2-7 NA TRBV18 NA TGTGCCAGCTCACCACCTGGGCAGGGGACCTACGAGCAGTACTTC CASSPPGQGTYEQYF
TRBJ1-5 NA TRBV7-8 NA TGTGCCAGCAGCTTTGGGGCGAGACAGCCCTATATGAGCAATCAGCCCCAGCATTTT CASSFGARQPYMSNQPQHF
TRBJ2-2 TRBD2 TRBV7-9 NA TGTGCCAGCAGCTTAGACGGACTAGCGATGAACACCGGGGAGCTGTTTTTT CASSLDGLAMNTGELFF
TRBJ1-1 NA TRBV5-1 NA TGCGCCAGCAGCTTGGACGCAGCCCCGACTGAAGCTTTCTTT CASSLDAAPTEAFF
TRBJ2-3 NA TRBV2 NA TGTGCCAGCATTAAGGGCCCCTCGGTGGACCTCACGCAGTATTTT CASIKGPSVDLTQYF
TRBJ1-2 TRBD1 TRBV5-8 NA TGTGCCAGCAGCGCGGACAGGGTCTATGGCTACACCTTC CASSADRVYGYTF
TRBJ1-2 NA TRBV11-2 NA TGTGCCAGCAGCTTAGTGGGTCTACTCTATGGCTACACCTTC CASSLVGLLYGYTF
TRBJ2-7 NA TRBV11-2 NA TGTGCCAGCAGCTTAGGAGGTGGGGGGAGATACGAGCAGTACTTC CASSLGGGGRYEQYF
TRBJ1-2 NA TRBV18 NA TGTGCCAGCTCACCGGGACCCCTCCCTGGGAGCTATGGCTACACCTTC CASSPGPLPGSYGYTF
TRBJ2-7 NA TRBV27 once TGTGCCAGCAGTTTACGGGACTCGAGCTCCTACGAGCAGTACTTC CASSLRDSSSYEQYF
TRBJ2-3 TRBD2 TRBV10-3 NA TGTGCCATCAGTGAGTCTCGGCTAGCGGGATGGAGCACAGATACGCAGTATTTT CAISESRLAGWSTDTQYF
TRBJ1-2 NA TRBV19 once TGTGCCAGTAGCAGACTCCCGGACAGAGCGAACTATGGCTACACCTTC CASSRLPDRANYGYTF
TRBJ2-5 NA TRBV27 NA TGTGCCAGCAGTTTAGTCGGGGCCCAAGAGACCCAGTACTTC CASSLVGAQETQYF
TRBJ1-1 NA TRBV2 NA TGTGCCAGCAGTGCTCTTATGACAGAAACGAACACTGAAGCTTTCTTT CASSALMTETNTEAFF
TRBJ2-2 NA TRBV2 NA TGTGCCAGCAGTGAACAGTCGAACACCGGGGAGCTGTTTTTT CASSEQSNTGELFF